The source of this T cell receptor (beta chain) is a study of blood T cell repertoires in COVID-19. About the study: Samples representing acute and convalescent COVID-19 were sourced from the United States, Italy and Spain.

CDR1 and CDR2 (germline): SNHLY, FYNNEI. V shed 5 bases, J shed 3 bases, and the junction held 16 bases outside the gene matches. The CDR3 contains 18 residues. Profiled with immunoSEQ multiplex PCR; TCRdb holds only in-frame clones, not every one. The repertoire holds roughly 200,000 clones, with more than 70% as singletons. This TCR came from a woman in her fifties or sixties with acute or convalescent COVID-19. The chain is built from TRBV2 and TRBJ1-1; 9 positions agree with TRBD1. The sequenced sample was peripheral blood. CDR3 amino acids: CASSQGEWTGERDTEAFF. The CDR3 DNA sequence: TGTGCCAGCAGTCAAGGGGAATGGACAGGGGAGCGGGACACTGAAGCTTTCTTT.